These 4 T cell receptor beta chains were sequenced from one sample in a study of breast tumors, draining lymph nodes, adjacent tissues. TCRdb recomputed calls from the multiplex PCR reads with MiXCR, one row per CDR3 protein. The sample lists about 14,000 distinct CDR3 sequences; around 57% were seen once. The specimen sequenced was tumor-adjacent breast tissue. The receptors derive from a female donor with breast cancer. Some clones in this sample may be carry-over from other donors' samples.

This chain links TRBV7-2 with TRBJ2-3; D uncertain. Germline-derived CDR1 and CDR2 are SGHTA and FQGNSA. Trimming took off 9 bases at V and 0 bases at J, with 10 bases between the two ends. This CDR3 is 13 amino acids long. The CDR3 coding sequence is TGTGCCAGTCGACTCGCTAGCACAGATACGCAGTATTTT. Translated: CASRLASTDTQYF.

This clonotype was detected ten times or more. The chain recombines TRBV29-1 with TRBJ2-1, with D perhaps matching TRBD2 (5 bases). Germline V gene lookup returns CDR1 SQVTM and CDR2 ANQGSEA. The CDR3 has 12 residues. Trimming shortened V by 1 base and J by 8 bases, and 9 bases separated the two germline ends. CDR3 residues: CSVEGLADEQFF. The CDR3 DNA reads TGCAGCGTTGAAGGGCTAGCCGATGAGCAGTTCTTC.

The chain joins TRBV11-3 to TRBJ1-6; 7 nucleotides match TRBD1. Losses at the gene ends were 3 bases for V and 7 bases for J; bases not matched to a gene: 3. The germline CDR1 and CDR2 sequences are SGHNT and YENEEA. CDR3 length: 14 amino acids. The CDR3 loop reads CASSLGTVNSPLHF. The CDR3 DNA reads TGTGCCAGCAGCTTGGGGACAGTGAATTCACCCCTCCACTTT.

By share, this clonotype ranks as medium-sized. The gene calls are TRBV29-1 and TRBJ1-2, with D possibly being TRBD1 (6 bases). The germline V gene encodes CDR1 SQVTM and CDR2 ANQGSEA. There are 15 residues in the CDR3. V was pared by 4 bases and J by 1 base, with 16 bases between. CDR3: CSVGPWGANNYGYTF. The CDR3 coding sequence is TGCAGCGTTGGGCCGTGGGGGGCTAATAACTATGGCTACACCTTC.